Presented here are 17 T cell receptor beta chains from one specimen sequenced in a study of blood T cell repertoires in COVID-19. Using immunoSEQ multiplex PCR, the repertoire was profiled, and TCRdb retains in-frame clones only, with some absent. In the table there are over 250,000 clones, over 75% of which are singletons. The sequenced sample consisted of PBMCs or T cells enriched from blood (not recorded which). The receptor source for this set is a woman aged 25 to 39 who had recovered from COVID-19.

The chain uses TRBV29-1 and TRBJ2-7, with TRBD1 matching over 9 bases. The germline V gene has CDR1 SQVTM and CDR2 ANQGSEA. Unmatched junction bases numbered 8, after V lost 8 bases and J lost 3 bases. The CDR3 spans 13 residues. CDR3 DNA: TGCAGCCTCCGGGACAGGGAACACTACGAGCAGTACTTC. Translated, it gives CSLRDREHYEQYF.

The chain uses TRBV27 and TRBJ2-3; 9 positions match TRBD1. This CDR3 has 14 residues. Germline-derived CDR1 and CDR2 are MNHEY and SMNVEV (reference sequence). V gave up 4 bases and J gave up 4 bases; unmatched junction bases: 3. The CDR3 region is CASSSWTGADTQYF. CDR3 nucleotide sequence: TGTGCCAGCAGTTCCTGGACAGGGGCAGATACGCAGTATTTT.

CDR3 nucleotide sequence: TGCGCCAGCAGTGCTAGCGGGAGGGCCGAGGACAAGTTCTTC. This sequence encodes CASSASGRAEDKFF. The rearrangement joins TRBV10-1 to TRBJ2-1; 12 positions agree with TRBD2. The germline CDR1 and CDR2 sequences are WNHNN and SYGVQD (reference sequence). V shed 4 bases, J shed 14 bases, and the junction held 9 bases outside the gene matches. The CDR3 has 14 amino acids.

V is TRBV12-3 or TRBV12-4 and J is TRBJ1-1, with no clear D. This CDR3 region has 13 residues. The germline V and J ends were trimmed by 5 bases and 3 bases, with 10 bases remaining between them. The CDR3 sequence is CASSALEDTEAFF. In DNA, the CDR3 is TGTGCCAGCAGTGCCCTTGAGGACACTGAAGCTTTCTTT.

This sequence joins TRBV30 and TRBJ2-7, with D possibly matching TRBD1 (5 bases). The CDR3 sequence is 11 residues long. The germline V and J ends were trimmed by 6 bases and 6 bases, with 12 bases remaining between them. The V gene's germline CDR1 is GTSNPN and CDR2 SVGIG (reference sequence). The CDR3 DNA reads as TGTGCCTGTCTGTTAGGGGCCGAGCAGTACTTC. The encoded protein is CACLLGAEQYF.

The rearrangement links TRBV5-6 to TRBJ2-7; tentative D call: TRBD1 (5 bases). The germline gives CDR1 SGHDT, CDR2 YYEEEE. CDR3 length: 13 amino acids. V was cut by 3 bases and J by 3 bases, with 10 bases left in between. The DNA of the CDR3 is TGTGCCAGCAGCTCCGCAGGGATCTACGAGCAGTACTTC. Translating it yields CASSSAGIYEQYF.

This clone was detected once. The chain employs TRBV9 and TRBJ2-7; 11 nucleotides line up with TRBD2. CDR3 length: 15 residues. V trimming: 0 bases; J trimming: 3 bases; junction bases outside the gene matches: 2. Germline V gene lookup returns CDR1 SGDLS and CDR2 YYNGEE. This CDR3 is CASSVDSGRDYEQYF. The CDR3 region has the DNA TGTGCCAGCAGCGTAGATAGCGGGAGGGACTACGAGCAGTACTTC.

The chain has TRBV27 and TRBJ2-5; a weak D match, TRBD1 (7 bases). CDR1 and CDR2 from the germline V gene are MNHEY and SMNVEV (reference sequence). V lost 6 bases, J lost 4 bases, and 12 bases lay in between. This CDR3 contains 13 residues. CDR3 loop: CASRPGGLETQYF. The CDR3 DNA follows: TGTGCCAGCAGGCCAGGGGGACTAGAGACCCAGTACTTC.

The rearrangement joins TRBV5-1 to TRBJ1-2; D is uncertain. This CDR3 comprises 13 residues. Germline loops: CDR1 SGHRS, CDR2 YFSETQ. V lost 2 bases and J lost 6, with 11 bases in between. This CDR3 is CASSFNADHGYTF. DNA for the CDR3: TGCGCCAGCAGCTTCAACGCAGATCATGGCTACACCTTC.

The chain links TRBV5-6 to TRBJ2-7; 8 positions agree with TRBD2. Germline V CDR1 and CDR2: SGHDT, YYEEEE. J gave up 2 bases and V 6 bases, and 10 bases lay outside the gene matches. The CDR3 is 15 amino acids. The DNA of the CDR3 is TGTGCCAGCAACCCATCTAGCGGGCGAACCTACGAGCAGTACTTC. Its protein product is CASNPSSGRTYEQYF. Supplemented by reference TRBV5-6 and TRBJ2-7, the full variable domain reads DAGVTQSPTHLIKTRGQQVTLRCSPKSGHDTVSWYQQALGQGPQFIFQYYEEEERQRGNFPDRFSGHQFPNYSSELNVNALLLGDSALYLCASNPSSGRTYEQYFGPGTRLTVT.

The CDR3 sequence: CASSSTGLGTEAFF. The CDR3 region has the DNA TGTGCCAGCAGCTCGACAGGGCTGGGGACTGAAGCTTTCTTT. V usage is TRBV5-6 and J usage is TRBJ1-1; TRBD1 aligns across 7 bases. After removal of 3 bases from V and 5 bases from J, the junction contained 7 bases not matched to a gene. This CDR3 contains 14 residues. Germline V gives CDR1 SGHDT, CDR2 YYEEEE.

The V call is TRBV23-1, the J call TRBJ1-2; D possibly corresponds to TRBD1 (6 bases). Being an ORF, TRBV23-1 has a function that is uncertain. Trimming took 0 bases from V and 4 from J, leaving 15 bases between them. The CDR3 totals 16 residues. The CDR3 loop is CASSQSGTGLSYGYTF. For the CDR3, the DNA is TGCGCCAGCAGTCAATCCGGCACAGGGCTCAGCTATGGCTACACCTTC.

The chain recombines TRBV11-3 with TRBJ1-6, with no clear D. The germline CDR1 and CDR2 sequences are SGHNT and YENEEA. The V gene lost 6 bases and the J gene lost 10 bases, with 16 bases spanning the gap. The CDR3 length is 14 residues. CDR3 residues: CASRAGGSNSPLHF. The DNA of the CDR3 is TGTGCCAGCAGGGCGGGAGGTTCGAACTCACCCCTCCACTTT.

This chain connects TRBV7-8 to TRBJ2-7, with 9 positions matching TRBD1. In germline, CDR1 is SGHVS, CDR2 FQNEAQ. The CDR3 loop spans 16 amino acids. V lost 5 bases to trimming and J lost 4 bases; unmatched junction nucleotides: 12. CDR3 region: CASSPVRDRVKYEQYF. CDR3 coding DNA: TGTGCCAGCAGCCCCGTCCGGGACAGGGTAAAGTACGAGCAGTACTTC.

This rearrangement joins TRBV7-2 to TRBJ1-2; D is ambiguous. Looked up from germline, CDR1 is SGHTA and CDR2 is FQGNSA. V dropped 1 base and J dropped 4 bases, with 7 bases sitting between them. This CDR3 is 13 amino acids long. In DNA, the CDR3 is TGTGCCAGCAGCTTAGAGCAGGTCTATGGCTACACCTTC. Translated, it gives CASSLEQVYGYTF.

This chain connects TRBV7-6 to TRBJ2-5; TRBD1 is a possible D gene (5 bases). The CDR3 totals 13 residues. Germline lookup yields CDR1 SGHVS and CDR2 FNYEAQ. V lost 9 bases to trimming and J lost 5 bases, with 16 bases between them. In nucleotides, the CDR3 is TGTGCCAGTCAGCCAGGGTCTTCGGAGACCCAGTACTTC. Its protein product is CASQPGSSETQYF.

This clone was seen just once. This chain uses TRBV2 with TRBJ2-2; 10 bases map to TRBD1. Germline V gives CDR1 SNHLY, CDR2 FYNNEI. V was clipped by 6 bases and J by 6 bases; unmatched bases: 1. The CDR3 is 13 residues long. For the CDR3, the DNA is TGTGCCAGCAGCGGACAGGGGGCCGGGGAGCTGTTTTTT. The encoded protein is CASSGQGAGELFF.